This passage covers 29 T cell receptor beta chains from one sample sequenced in a study of T cell changes during pregnancy in multiple sclerosis. TCRdb keeps only in-frame clones here, not all; method: immunoSEQ multiplex PCR. The sample lists about 57,000 clones, about nine tenths occurring once. Sample: peripheral blood, taken in the first trimester of pregnancy. The source of these receptors is a female donor in good health, enrolled as a control in a pregnancy study.

V gene TRBV16 combines with J gene TRBJ2-1, with 8 bases identical to TRBD1. Per germline, CDR1 KGHSY and CDR2 FQNENV. The CDR3 spans 14 residues. V dropped 4 bases and J dropped 4; count of bases not matched to a gene: 3. The CDR3 protein is CASSPWTGYNEQFF. DNA for the CDR3: TGTGCCAGCAGCCCATGGACAGGGTACAATGAGCAGTTCTTC.

The chain has TRBV6-4 and TRBJ2-7; 8 bases fit TRBD2. Germline V lookup: CDR1 MRHNA, CDR2 SNTAGT. This CDR3 is built from 13 residues. The V and J ends lost 5 bases and 5 bases, in that order; junction bases with no gene match: 5. In DNA, the CDR3 is TGTGCCAGCAGTAGCGGGAGAGAACACGAGCAGTACTTC. Translating it yields CASSSGREHEQYF.

The chain has TRBV30 and TRBJ1-5; TRBD1 aligns across 7 bases. The ends lost 4 bases at V and 4 bases at J; junction bases unmatched: 4. This CDR3 contains 13 residues. Germline V lookup: CDR1 GTSNPN, CDR2 SVGIG (reference sequence). Here the CDR3 reads CAWTRQGNQPQHF. The CDR3 nucleotides read TGTGCCTGGACCCGACAGGGAAATCAGCCCCAGCATTTT.

Here the CDR3 DNA reads TGCAGCGTTAGGGGACTAGCGGCGCGCAATGAGCAGTTCTTC. This sequence encodes CSVRGLAARNEQFF. The chain is built from TRBV29-1 and TRBJ2-1, with TRBD2 matching 11 bases. The CDR3 is made up of 14 amino acids. CDR1 SQVTM and CDR2 ANQGSEA come from the germline V gene. The V gene end was trimmed by 5 bases and the J gene end by 6 bases; junction bases not matched to a gene: 6.

The rearrangement uses TRBV27 and TRBJ1-5; 7 bases are shared with TRBD1. Per germline, CDR1 MNHEY and CDR2 SMNVEV (reference sequence). This CDR3 region has 17 residues. V was pared by 5 bases and J by 0 bases, with 10 bases of the junction left unmatched. Here the CDR3 reads CASSPGAGTVSNQPQHF. The CDR3 region has the DNA TGTGCCAGCAGTCCCGGAGCCGGGACAGTTAGCAATCAGCCCCAGCATTTT.

The table lists this clone with a count of one. The chain links TRBV13 to TRBJ1-3, with D maybe TRBD1 (6 bases). Germline V CDR1 and CDR2: PRHDT, FYEKMQ (reference sequence). V was pared by 5 bases and J by 0 bases, with 8 bases between. The CDR3 is 14 amino acids. CDR3 nucleotide sequence: TGTGCCAGCAGCCAGGGGCACTCTGGAAACACCATATATTTT. Protein product: CASSQGHSGNTIYF.

The genes are TRBV4-1 and TRBJ2-1, with TRBD2 matching over 7 bases. The germline V gene encodes CDR1 MGHRA and CDR2 YSYEKL. The CDR3 has 20 amino acids. The junction had 23 bases not matched to a gene; V was cut back by 2 bases and J by 7 bases. CDR3 amino acids: CASSQPSNAGENYRFNEQFF. For the CDR3, the DNA is TGCGCCAGCAGCCAACCCTCCAACGCGGGGGAGAACTACCGGTTTAATGAGCAGTTCTTC.

The rearrangement uses TRBV6-1 and TRBJ2-3, with TRBD2 as a possible D gene (6 bases). V lost 7 bases and J 4 bases, leaving 15 bases between the germline ends. The CDR3 consists of 14 residues. Germline CDR1 reads MNHNS; CDR2 reads SASEGT. CDR3 loop: CASTKPSGADTQYF. The CDR3 DNA is TGTGCCAGCACGAAGCCCTCGGGGGCAGATACGCAGTATTTT.

The V gene is TRBV10-3, the J gene TRBJ1-1; D is unresolved. Looked up from germline, CDR1 is ENHRY and CDR2 is SYGVKD. The CDR3 is 13 amino acids. Between the trimmed V and J ends, which lost 11 bases and 0 bases, there was a span of 13 bases. CDR3 DNA: TGTGCCGTCGAAGGAGTCCTGAACACTGAAGCTTTCTTT. Its protein product is CAVEGVLNTEAFF.

V gene TRBV16 combines with J gene TRBJ2-7; D perhaps matches TRBD1 (6 bases). Germline CDR1 is KGHSY and CDR2 is FQNENV. V gave up 4 bases and J gave up 2 bases, with 18 bases separating them. This CDR3 contains 16 residues. The CDR3 here is CASSRQHGQRTYEQYF. CDR3 bases: TGTGCCAGCAGCCGTCAGCACGGACAGCGAACCTACGAGCAGTACTTC.

This chain links TRBV5-4 with TRBJ2-3; D may be TRBD2 (6 bases). This CDR3 is 16 amino acids long. From germline, CDR1 is SGHNT and CDR2 YYREEE (reference sequence). Deletions cut 0 bases from V and 5 bases from J, with 16 bases between. The CDR3 DNA reads TGTGCCAGCAGCTTGGCCCGAGGACTCGGGGGAGATACGCAGTATTTT. It yields the protein CASSLARGLGGDTQYF.

This chain links TRBV28 with TRBJ2-6; 7 bases are a match to TRBD1. The V and J ends lost 10 bases and 0 bases, in that order; junction bases with no gene match: 9. The CDR3 loop spans 16 amino acids. Germline values: CDR1 MDHEN, CDR2 SYDVKM. The CDR3 nucleotides are TGTGCCACCGACCGGGGACAGCCCTCTGGGGCCAACGTCCTGACTTTC. Translating it yields CATDRGQPSGANVLTF.

J is TRBJ1-1 and V is TRBV5-6; possibly TRBD1 for D (5 bases). Germline values: CDR1 SGHDT, CDR2 YYEEEE. This CDR3 has 14 residues. Trimming took 3 bases from V and 5 from J, leaving 14 bases between them. For the CDR3, the DNA is TGTGCCAGCAGCTCAAGTGGGGGAGGGACTGAAGCTTTCTTT. As protein: CASSSSGGGTEAFF.

The chain joins TRBV28 to TRBJ1-2; TRBD1 might be the D (5 bases). The ends were cut back, 6 bases at V and 7 bases at J, with 12 bases in the middle. This CDR3 region has 12 residues. Looked up from germline, CDR1 is MDHEN and CDR2 is SYDVKM. CDR3 coding DNA: TGTGCCAGCAGCGTCAGGGATTCTGGCTACACCTTC. It translates to CASSVRDSGYTF.

This chain connects TRBV6-5 to TRBJ2-1; 7 nucleotides agree with TRBD2. V trimming: 2 bases; J trimming: 2 bases; junction bases outside the gene matches: 6. Germline V lookup: CDR1 MNHEY, CDR2 SVGAGI. There are 16 residues in the CDR3. The CDR3 sequence is CASSYMAGETYNEQFF. CDR3 coding DNA: TGTGCCAGCAGTTACATGGCGGGAGAAACCTACAATGAGCAGTTCTTC.

Turning to this clone: One end of the junction is discordant with germline, which a read error may explain. The chain employs TRBV4-1 and TRBJ1-1, with 11 bases that match TRBD1. CDR3 length equals 15 residues. CDR1 is MGHRA, CDR2 YSYEKL, per germline. CDR3 amino acids: CASSKEGTGGTEAFF. For the CDR3, the DNA is TGCGCCAGCAGCAAAGAGGGGACAGGGGGCACTGAAGCTTTCTTT.

J is TRBJ2-3 and V is TRBV30, with TRBD2 identical over 7 bases. The V gene's germline CDR1 is GTSNPN and CDR2 SVGIG (reference sequence). The CDR3 is 15 residues long. Trimming cost V 3 bases and J 2 bases; bases outside gene matches: 8. CDR3 coding DNA: TGTGCCTGGAGAGGGCGAGCGGGGAACACAGATACGCAGTATTTT. It is translated as CAWRGRAGNTDTQYF.

The rearrangement joins TRBV10-3 to TRBJ1-3; 10 positions agree with TRBD1. V shed 10 bases and J 8 bases; nucleotides not matched to a gene: 11. From germline, CDR1 is ENHRY and CDR2 SYGVKD. There are 14 residues in the CDR3. For the CDR3, the DNA is TGTGCCACTACCCCGGGACAGGGGAGGCACACCATATATTTT. Translation gives CATTPGQGRHTIYF.

V usage is TRBV28 and J usage is TRBJ2-7; no firm D call. Germline loops: CDR1 MDHEN, CDR2 SYDVKM. Trimming cost V 4 bases and J 3 bases, with 4 bases left between them. This CDR3 has 11 amino acids. The CDR3 spells CASSSYYEQYF. Written as DNA, the CDR3 is TGTGCCAGCAGTTCCTACTACGAGCAGTACTTC.

J is TRBJ2-7 and V is TRBV6-5; TRBD1 might be the D (5 bases). There are 16 residues in the CDR3. V dropped 4 bases and J dropped 3 bases, with 19 bases sitting between them. Germline values: CDR1 MNHEY, CDR2 SVGAGI. The CDR3 region is CASSSQGLGLGYEQYF. CDR3 coding DNA: TGTGCCAGCAGTTCCCAGGGCCTTGGGTTGGGCTACGAGCAGTACTTC.

J is TRBJ1-4 and V is TRBV18; weak D call: TRBD1 (5 bases). Trimming pared 5 bases from V and 5 bases from J, leaving 21 bases between. Germline assignment: CDR1 KGHSH and CDR2 LQKENI. The CDR3 is 17 amino acids. The CDR3 spells CASSLRPNQGQNEKLFF. In nucleotides, the CDR3 is TGTGCCAGCTCATTAAGGCCCAATCAGGGCCAAAATGAAAAACTGTTTTTT.

The genes are TRBV5-5 and TRBJ1-5; tentative D call: TRBD1 (5 bases). The CDR3 loop spans 15 amino acids. V was trimmed by 1 base and J by 0 bases, leaving 8 bases between them. Germline CDR1 reads SGHKS; CDR2 reads YYEKEE (reference sequence). CDR3 nucleotide sequence: TGTGCCAGCAGCTTGCAGGGCGGTAGCAATCAGCCCCAGCATTTT. It encodes CASSLQGGSNQPQHF. The variable domain in full, with the rest retrieved from reference TRBV5-5 and TRBJ1-5, is DAGVTQSPTHLIKTRGQQVTLRCSPISGHKSVSWYQQVLGQGPQFIFQYYEKEERGRGNFPDRFSARQFPNYSSELNVNALLLGDSALYLCASSLQGGSNQPQHFGDGTRLSIL.

This clone was found once. The V and J genes are TRBV5-1 and TRBJ1-3, with 8 positions matching TRBD1. The germline V gene encodes CDR1 SGHRS and CDR2 YFSETQ. With V trimmed by 2 bases and J by 8 bases, 3 bases remained unmatched. CDR3 length: 13 residues. The CDR3 protein is CASSFNRGDTIYF. Here the CDR3 DNA reads TGCGCCAGCAGCTTTAACAGGGGGGACACCATATATTTT.

V is TRBV5-4 and J is TRBJ2-7; tentatively, D is TRBD1 (6 bases). The V gene's germline CDR1 is SGHNT and CDR2 YYREEE (reference sequence). V dropped 4 bases and J dropped 0 bases, with 11 bases sitting between them. The CDR3 consists of 14 residues. The CDR3 coding sequence is TGTGCCAGCAGCCTCCGGACAGACTCCTACGAGCAGTACTTC. Protein sequence: CASSLRTDSYEQYF.

The CDR3 region has the DNA TGTGCCAGCATTGGCGGGTACACCTACGAGCAGTACTTC. Its protein is CASIGGYTYEQYF. The rearrangement links TRBV7-8 to TRBJ2-7; TRBD2 might be the D (5 bases). The CDR3 runs 13 residues. The germline gives CDR1 SGHVS, CDR2 FQNEAQ. The ends were cut back, 7 bases at V and 2 bases at J, with 12 bases in the middle.

J is TRBJ2-1 and V is TRBV5-6; TRBD2 agrees at 7 bases. Germline V gene lookup returns CDR1 SGHDT and CDR2 YYEEEE. Trimming at V came to 7 bases and at J to 7 bases, leaving 2 bases not matched to a gene. CDR3 length: 11 amino acids. The CDR3 sequence is CASAGGNEQFF. In DNA, the CDR3 is TGTGCCAGCGCCGGGGGGAATGAGCAGTTCTTC. Full variable domain (rest looked up from reference TRBV5-6 and TRBJ2-1): DAGVTQSPTHLIKTRGQQVTLRCSPKSGHDTVSWYQQALGQGPQFIFQYYEEEERQRGNFPDRFSGHQFPNYSSELNVNALLLGDSALYLCASAGGNEQFFGPGTRLTVL.

V and J are TRBV5-8 and TRBJ1-1, with a possible D match to TRBD1 (6 bases). There are 15 residues in the CDR3. V lost 1 base and J lost 1, with 11 bases in between. Germline CDR1 reads SGHTS; CDR2 reads YDEGEE. CDR3: CASSLNRGGNTEAFF. DNA for the CDR3: TGTGCCAGCAGCTTGAATCGAGGGGGGAACACTGAAGCTTTCTTT.

The chain combines TRBV5-1 with TRBJ2-3; 7 bases are a match to TRBD1. The J segment lost 6 bases and the V segment lost 0 bases, leaving 10 bases of the junction unmatched. This CDR3 spans 16 amino acids. The V gene's germline CDR1 is SGHRS and CDR2 YFSETQ. Here the CDR3 DNA reads TGCGCCAGCAGCTTGGGGACAGGCTTAGCGATTGATACGCAGTATTTT. This codes for CASSLGTGLAIDTQYF.

In its sample, this clone was seen once. The chain recombines TRBV7-8 with TRBJ1-5; D is undetermined. Trimming shortened V by 1 base and J by 0 bases, and 13 bases separated the two germline ends. The CDR3 length is 17 residues. In germline, CDR1 is SGHVS, CDR2 FQNEAQ. The chain's CDR3 is CASSLDSAVYSNQPQHF. CDR3 DNA: TGTGCCAGCAGCTTAGACAGTGCCGTTTATAGCAATCAGCCCCAGCATTTT.